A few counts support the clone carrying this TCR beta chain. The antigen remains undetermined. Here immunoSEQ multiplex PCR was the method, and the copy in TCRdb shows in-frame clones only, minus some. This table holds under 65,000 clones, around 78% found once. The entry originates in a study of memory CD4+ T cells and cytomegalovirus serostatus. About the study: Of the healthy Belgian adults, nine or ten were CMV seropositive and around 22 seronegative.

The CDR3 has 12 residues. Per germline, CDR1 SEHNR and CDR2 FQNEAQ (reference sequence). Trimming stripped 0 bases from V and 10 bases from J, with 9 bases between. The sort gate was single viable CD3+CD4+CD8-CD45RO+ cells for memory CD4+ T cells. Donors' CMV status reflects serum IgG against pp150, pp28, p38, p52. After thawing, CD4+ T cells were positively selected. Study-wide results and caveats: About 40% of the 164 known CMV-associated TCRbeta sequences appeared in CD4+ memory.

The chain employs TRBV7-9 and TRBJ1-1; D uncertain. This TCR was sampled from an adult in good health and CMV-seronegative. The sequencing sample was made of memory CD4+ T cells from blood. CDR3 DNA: TGTGCCAGCAGCTTAGCAGACACCGGAGCTTTCTTT. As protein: CASSLADTGAFF.